The 5 T cell receptor beta chains given below trace back to one sample, sequenced in a study of shared clonotypes between healthy human individuals. This table comes from immunoSEQ multiplex PCR, and its TCRdb copy is limited to in-frame clones, with some not included. The repertoire holds a few million clones, with around 94% as singletons. The material sequenced was naive CD4+ T cells sorted from blood. The subset here: CD45RA+ positively selected. These TCRs come from a man in his late teens or twenties in good health.

This clone was recorded once. The V call is TRBV5-1, the J call TRBJ1-4; 8 bases are a match to TRBD1. After removal of 4 bases from V and 8 bases from J, the junction contained 13 bases not matched to a gene. The V gene's germline CDR1 is SGHRS and CDR2 YFSETQ. The CDR3 has 16 residues. The DNA of the CDR3 is TGCGCCAGCAGCCCCACCCTCGGGACAGGTGGCGAAAAACTGTTTTTT. Encoded protein: CASSPTLGTGGEKLFF.

The V call is TRBV29-1, the J call TRBJ2-3, with D perhaps assigned TRBD1 or TRBD2 (5 bases each). The CDR3 is 13 amino acids. V dropped 7 bases and J dropped 2 bases, with 13 bases sitting between them. Germline CDR1 is SQVTM and CDR2 is ANQGSEA. CDR3 bases: TGCAGCGCCGAGGGGAGTAACACAGATACGCAGTATTTT. This translates into CSAEGSNTDTQYF.

This sequence joins TRBV5-4 and TRBJ2-5, with D unclear. The J call is uncertain, as TRBJ2-7 better fits the DNA end. In germline, CDR1 is SGHNT, CDR2 YYREEE (reference sequence). This CDR3 is built from 14 residues. For the CDR3, the DNA is TGTGCCAGCAGCTTACTTTTAATCCCCTACGAGCAGTACTTC. Its translation: CASSLLLIPYEQYF.

The chain employs TRBV6-5 and TRBJ2-2; D is perhaps TRBD1 (6 bases). V lost 6 bases, J lost 4 bases, and 12 bases lay in between. The CDR3 sequence is 14 residues long. Germline V gene lookup returns CDR1 MNHEY and CDR2 SVGAGI. CDR3 loop: CASSPMTGTGELFF. Here the CDR3 DNA reads TGTGCCAGCAGCCCTATGACAGGCACCGGGGAGCTGTTTTTT.

The chain joins TRBV5-1 to TRBJ2-5; TRBD1 matches 9 bases. The length of the CDR3 is 15 residues. V was pared by 4 bases and J by 5 bases, with 9 bases of the junction left unmatched. The germline V gene encodes CDR1 SGHRS and CDR2 YFSETQ. CDR3 residues: CASSPEQGAWETQYF. CDR3 DNA sequence: TGCGCCAGCAGCCCGGAACAGGGGGCTTGGGAGACCCAGTACTTC.